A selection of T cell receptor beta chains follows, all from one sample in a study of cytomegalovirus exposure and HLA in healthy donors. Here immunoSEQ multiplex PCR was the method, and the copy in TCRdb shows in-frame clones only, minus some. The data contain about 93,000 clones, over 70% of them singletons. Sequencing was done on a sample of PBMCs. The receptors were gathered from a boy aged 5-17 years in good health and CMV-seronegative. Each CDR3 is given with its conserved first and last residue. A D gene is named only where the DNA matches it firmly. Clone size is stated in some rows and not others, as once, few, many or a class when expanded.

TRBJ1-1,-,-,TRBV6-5,CASSYNRQAEAFF,TGTGCCAGCAGTTACAACAGGCAGGCTGAAGCTTTCTTT
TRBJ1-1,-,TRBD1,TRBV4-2,CASSDSDRLNTEAFF,TGTGCCAGCAGCGATTCGGACAGGTTGAACACTGAAGCTTTCTTT
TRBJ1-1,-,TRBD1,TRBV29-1,CSVPRTGSMNTEAFF,TGCAGCGTTCCAAGGACAGGGAGTATGAACACTGAAGCTTTCTTT
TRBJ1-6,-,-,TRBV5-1,CASSPDWTAIIRPLHF,TGCGCCAGCAGCCCGGATTGGACAGCCATCATCCGGCCCCTCCACTTT
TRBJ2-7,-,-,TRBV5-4,CASSKGPFSQPDEQYF,TGTGCCAGCAGTAAGGGGCCGTTCAGCCAACCGGACGAGCAGTACTTC
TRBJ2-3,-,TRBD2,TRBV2,CASSEWEGPSKDTDTQYF,TGTGCCAGCAGTGAATGGGAGGGCCCAAGTAAGGACACAGATACGCAGTATTTT
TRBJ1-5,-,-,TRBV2,CASIDRTGQPQHF,TGTGCCAGCATCGACAGGACTGGTCAGCCCCAGCATTTT
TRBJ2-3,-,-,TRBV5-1,CASSVGGSTDTQYF,TGCGCCAGCAGCGTCGGGGGTAGCACAGATACGCAGTATTTT
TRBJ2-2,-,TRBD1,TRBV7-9,CASSLDRSTGELFF,TGTGCCAGCAGCTTGGACAGGAGCACCGGGGAGCTGTTTTTT
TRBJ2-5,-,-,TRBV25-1,CASSELPGAETQYF,TGTGCCAGCAGTGAACTCCCAGGGGCGGAGACCCAGTACTTC
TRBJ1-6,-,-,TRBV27,CASSLSAVSPLHF,TGTGCCAGCAGTTTATCGGCGGTTTCACCCCTCCACTTT
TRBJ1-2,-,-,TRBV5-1,CASSLTAGRGYTF,TGCGCCAGCAGCCTAACAGCCGGCAGGGGCTACACCTTC
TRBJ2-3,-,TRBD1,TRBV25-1,CASSVPSPRDSYTDTQYF,TGTGCCAGCAGTGTTCCCTCTCCCCGGGACAGTTACACAGATACGCAGTATTTT
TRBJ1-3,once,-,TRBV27,CASSLRTGNTIYF,TGTGCCAGCAGTTTACGTACTGGAAACACCATATATTTT
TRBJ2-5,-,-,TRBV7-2,CASSPRTETQYF,TGTGCTAGCAGCCCGAGAACGGAGACCCAGTACTTC
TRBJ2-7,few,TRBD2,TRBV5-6,CASSQWTSGYEQYF,TGTGCCAGCAGCCAGTGGACTAGCGGATACGAGCAGTACTTC
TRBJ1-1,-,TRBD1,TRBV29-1,CSAQGQGATEAFF,TGCAGCGCCCAGGGACAGGGGGCTACTGAAGCTTTCTTT
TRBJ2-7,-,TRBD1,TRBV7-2,CASSLDRGDYEQYF,TGTGCCAGCAGCTTGGACAGGGGGGATTACGAGCAGTACTTC
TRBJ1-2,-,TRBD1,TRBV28,CASRYKQGIYNYGYTF,TGTGCCAGCAGATATAAACAGGGGATCTATAACTATGGCTACACCTTC
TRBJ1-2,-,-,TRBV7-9,CASSLGTGNYGYTF,TGTGCCAGCAGCTTAGGGACTGGAAACTATGGCTACACCTTC
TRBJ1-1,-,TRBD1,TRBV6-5,CASSLRQGPEAFF,TGTGCCAGCAGCCTCCGACAGGGCCCTGAAGCTTTCTTT
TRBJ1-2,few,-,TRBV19,CASSVGQLGYTF,TGTGCCAGTAGTGTTGGACAGTTAGGCTACACCTTC
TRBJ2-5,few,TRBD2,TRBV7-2,CASSSPRGLNQETQYF,TGTGCCAGCAGTTCGCCGCGGGGGTTGAACCAAGAGACCCAGTACTTC
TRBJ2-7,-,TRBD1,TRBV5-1,CASSLTGADEQYF,TGCGCCAGCAGCCTCACAGGGGCGGACGAGCAGTACTTC
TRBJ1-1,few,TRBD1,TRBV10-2,CASSEAWTGGTEAFF,TGCGCCAGCAGTGAGGCTTGGACAGGGGGCACTGAAGCTTTCTTT
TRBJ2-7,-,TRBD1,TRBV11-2,CASSFQQGYEQYF,TGTGCCAGCAGCTTCCAACAGGGGTACGAGCAGTACTTC
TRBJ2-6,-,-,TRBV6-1,CASSEEGGGANVLTF,TGTGCCAGCAGTGAAGAAGGGGGTGGGGCCAACGTCCTGACTTTC
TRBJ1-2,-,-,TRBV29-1,CSVGEPTGGYTF,TGCAGCGTTGGGGAGCCAACCGGTGGCTACACCTTC
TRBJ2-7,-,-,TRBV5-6,CASTRRVSSYEQYF,TGTGCCAGCACCCGGAGGGTTAGCTCCTACGAGCAGTACTTC
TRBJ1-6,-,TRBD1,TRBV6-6,CASTIRTGWSPLHF,TGTGCCAGCACGATCCGGACAGGGTGGTCACCCCTCCACTTT
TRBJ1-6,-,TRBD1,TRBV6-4,CASSEQGPNSPLHF,TGTGCCAGCAGTGAACAGGGGCCGAATTCACCCCTCCACTTT
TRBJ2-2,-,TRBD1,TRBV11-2,CASRRTGRTGELFF,TGTGCCAGCAGGAGGACAGGGAGGACCGGGGAGCTGTTTTTT
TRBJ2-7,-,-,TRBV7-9,CASRRETYEQYF,TGTGCTTCACGACGGGAGACCTACGAGCAGTACTTC
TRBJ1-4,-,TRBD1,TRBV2,CASMGGQGINEKLFF,TGTGCCAGCATGGGGGGACAGGGGATTAATGAAAAACTGTTTTTT
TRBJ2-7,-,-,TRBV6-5,CASSPTDAYEQYF,TGTGCCAGCAGTCCGACAGACGCCTACGAGCAGTACTTC
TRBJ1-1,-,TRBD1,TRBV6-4,CASSDPAGTGGEIRNTEAFF,TGTGCCAGCAGTGACCCGGCCGGGACAGGGGGCGAGATTAGGAACACTGAAGCTTTCTTT
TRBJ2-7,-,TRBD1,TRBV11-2,CASSRIVRQGIRDEQYF,TGTGCCAGCAGCCGTATCGTACGACAGGGGATTCGCGACGAGCAGTACTTC
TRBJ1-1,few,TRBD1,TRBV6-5,CASKGAVRTEAFF,TGTGCCAGCAAGGGGGCCGTGAGAACTGAAGCTTTCTTT
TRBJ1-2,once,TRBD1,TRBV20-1,CSARQGGGYTF,TGCAGTGCTCGTCAGGGGGGCGGCTACACCTTC
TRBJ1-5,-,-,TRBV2,CASSAQGNQPQHF,TGTGCCAGCAGTGCGCAGGGCAATCAGCCCCAGCATTTT
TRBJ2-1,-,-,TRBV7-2,CASSPGLAGNNEQFF,TGTGCCAGCAGCCCGGGACTGGCGGGCAACAATGAGCAGTTCTTC
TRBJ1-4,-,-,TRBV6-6,CASSYLLRDSNQKLFF,TGTGCCAGCAGCTACTTACTACGGGACTCAAATCAAAAACTGTTTTTT
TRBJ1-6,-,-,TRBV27,CASSARGGGNSPLHF,TGTGCCAGCAGCGCCCGCGGGGGGGGAAATTCACCCCTCCACTTT
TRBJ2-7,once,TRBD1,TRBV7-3,CASSTTGAHEQYF,TGTGCCAGCAGCACAACAGGGGCCCACGAGCAGTACTTC
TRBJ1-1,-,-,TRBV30,CAWSVRGGTEAFF,TGTGCCTGGAGTGTAAGGGGGGGAACTGAAGCTTTCTTT
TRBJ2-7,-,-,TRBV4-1,CASSLKAFRGGEQYF,TGCGCCAGCAGCCTAAAGGCTTTTAGGGGTGGCGAGCAGTACTTC
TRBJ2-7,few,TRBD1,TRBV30,CAWSVQGIGYEQYF,TGTGCCTGGAGTGTACAGGGGATCGGCTACGAGCAGTACTTC
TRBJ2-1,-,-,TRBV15,CATSRHSGDFNEQFF,TGTGCCACCAGCAGGCATAGCGGAGATTTCAATGAGCAGTTCTTC
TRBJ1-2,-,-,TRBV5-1,CASKAGYGYTF,TGCGCCAGCAAGGCAGGGTATGGCTACACCTTC
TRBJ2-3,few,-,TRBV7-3,CASSQGDTQYF,TGTGCCAGCAGTCAGGGAGATACGCAGTATTTT
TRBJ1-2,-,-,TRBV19,CARPARQGANYGYTF,TGTGCCAGACCCGCCCGACAAGGGGCAAACTATGGCTACACCTTC
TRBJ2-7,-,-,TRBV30,CAWSRLILRDTDSYEQYF,TGTGCCTGGAGCCGTCTAATTCTCCGGGACACCGACTCCTACGAGCAGTACTTC
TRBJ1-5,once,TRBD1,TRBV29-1,CSVEEAGTGNQPQHF,TGCAGCGTTGAAGAGGCAGGGACAGGGAATCAGCCCCAGCATTTT
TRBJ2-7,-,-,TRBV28,CASSPAATPLEQYF,TGTGCCAGCAGCCCTGCGGCTACACCTTTGGAGCAGTACTTC
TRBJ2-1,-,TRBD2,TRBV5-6,CASSFLAGEGDNEQFF,TGTGCCAGCAGCTTTCTAGCGGGAGAAGGAGACAATGAGCAGTTCTTC